This TCR beta chain was captured in a study of molecular identifiers for immune sequencing clone quantification. Findings and caveats of the study: Whereas naive cells kept under 1% of molecules in clones above 20 RNA copies, such clones held over 97% in effectors.

TCRdb independently ran MiXCR on the PCR reads; one entry per CDR3 protein. The profile shows over 600,000 distinct CDR3 sequences, just under 20% of them singletons. This clonotype was picked up many times. Its antigen remains unknown. The CDR3 totals 19 residues. Germline CDR1 reads MNHEY; CDR2 reads SMNVEV (reference sequence). The junction had 14 bases not matched to a gene; V was cut back by 1 base and J by 4 bases. Source material for naive CD8 libraries was roughly 20,000 to 1,100,000 sorted cells, with 10%, 30% or 50% RNA. Sequencing input: naive CD8+ T cells from blood, with Jurkat cell RNA spiked in. Stated subset: FACS-sorted CD8+CD4-CCR7+CD45RA+ naive T cells. The receptor comes from a human donor in good health. Some libraries in this study had Jurkat cell RNA spiked in. V is TRBV27 and J is TRBJ2-3, with TRBD2 identical over 10 bases. The CDR3 region has the DNA TGTGCCAGCAGTTTATACGGGAGCGGGAGGGCCATCTTTCCAGATACGCAGTATTTT. Translating it yields CASSLYGSGRAIFPDTQYF.